The 3 T cell receptor beta chains presented below share a single source sample, sequenced in a study of identical twins. TCRdb re-derived calls from the 5' RACE reads in MiXCR, one entry per CDR3 protein. The sample holds hundreds of thousands of distinct CDR3 sequences, 24% seen once. The sample was also reused in another study, on T cells expressing NK-cell markers.

The sequencing input was CD4+ T cells sorted from blood. These receptors were obtained from a woman younger than 35 in good health.

This clonotype has more than one count but fewer than ten. The chain combines TRBV3-1 with TRBJ2-7; D possibly uses TRBD1 or TRBD2 (7 bases each). The CDR3 is made up of 16 amino acids. The V end was cut by 4 bases, the J end by 4 bases, with 20 bases between. CDR1 and CDR2 (germline): LGHDT, YNNKEL (reference sequence). The CDR3 region is CASSLKGGGPGYEQYF. CDR3 bases: TGTGCCAGCAGCCTGAAGGGAGGGGGCCCAGGGTACGAGCAGTACTTC.

This clonotype was observed a few times. This chain joins TRBV7-2 and TRBJ1-1; D not resolved. Germline CDR1 reads SGHTA; CDR2 reads FQGNSA. V was clipped by 2 bases and J by 4 bases, with 14 bases between them. The length of the CDR3 is 15 residues. CDR3 amino acids: CASSLQWGSATEAFF. The CDR3 region has the DNA TGTGCCAGCAGCTTACAGTGGGGTAGCGCCACTGAAGCTTTCTTT.

This clonotype came up a few times. V gene TRBV12-3 or TRBV12-4 combines with J gene TRBJ1-2, with TRBD1 matching over 7 bases. With 7 bases clipped from V and 6 bases from J, the junction kept 8 bases outside the gene matches. CDR3 size: 13 residues. Written as DNA, the CDR3 is TGTGCCAGCACTGTGACAGGGAAAAATGGCTACACCTTC. Encoded protein: CASTVTGKNGYTF.